The present T cell receptor beta chain was sequenced within a study of T cell responses to AZD1222 COVID-19 vaccine. General study results and limits: Spike-spanning, vaccine-associated CD4 TCRs were dominant at 160-218 and 743-854. Two doses of AZD1222 preceded a rise in Spike-specific TCR breadth and depth.

There are 14 residues in the CDR3. Trimming pared 5 bases from V and 2 bases from J, leaving 12 bases between. Germline V gives CDR1 SGDLS, CDR2 YYNGEE. Worth noting for this clone: Its antigen is currently unknown.

Using immunoSEQ multiplex PCR, the repertoire was profiled, and TCRdb retains in-frame clones only, with some absent. Of about 200,000 clones listed, approximately 95% are singletons. The TCR originated in an adult who received the AZD1222 COVID-19 vaccine. The sequencing used peripheral blood, collected 28 days after the second AZD1222 dose. The rearrangement joins TRBV9 to TRBJ2-3; no reliable D call. This chain's CDR3 is CASSNPPFTDTQYF. In nucleotides, the CDR3 is TGTGCCAGCAGTAACCCTCCCTTCACAGATACGCAGTATTTT.